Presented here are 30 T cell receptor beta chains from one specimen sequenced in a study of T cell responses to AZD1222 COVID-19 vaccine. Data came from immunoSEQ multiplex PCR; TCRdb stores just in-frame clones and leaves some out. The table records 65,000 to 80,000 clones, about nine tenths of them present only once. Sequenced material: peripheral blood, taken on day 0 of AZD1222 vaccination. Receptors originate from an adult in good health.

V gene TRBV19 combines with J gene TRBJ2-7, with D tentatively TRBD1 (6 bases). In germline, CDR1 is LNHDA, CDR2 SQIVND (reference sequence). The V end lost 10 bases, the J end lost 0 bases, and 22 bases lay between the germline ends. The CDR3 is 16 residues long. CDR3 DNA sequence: TGTGCCACAAGAGGGGGAGACAGCCTGAGCTCCTACGAGCAGTACTTC. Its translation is CATRGGDSLSSYEQYF.

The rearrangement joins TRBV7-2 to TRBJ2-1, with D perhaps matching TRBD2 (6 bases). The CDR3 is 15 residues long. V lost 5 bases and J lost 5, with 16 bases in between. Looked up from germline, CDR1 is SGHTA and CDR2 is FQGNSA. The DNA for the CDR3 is TGTGCCAGCAGCCGGGACTTCCGCACCAACAATGAGCAGTTCTTC. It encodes CASSRDFRTNNEQFF.

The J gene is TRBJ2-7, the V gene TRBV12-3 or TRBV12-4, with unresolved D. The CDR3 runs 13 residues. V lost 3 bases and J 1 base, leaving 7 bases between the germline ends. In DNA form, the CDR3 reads TGTGCCAGCAGTTTTGAGCCGTCCTACGAGCAGTACTTC. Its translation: CASSFEPSYEQYF.

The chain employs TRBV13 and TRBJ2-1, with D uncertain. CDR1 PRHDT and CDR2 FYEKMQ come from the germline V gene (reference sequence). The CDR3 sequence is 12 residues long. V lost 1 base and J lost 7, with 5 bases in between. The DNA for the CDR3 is TGTGCCAGCAGCTTAGTTGCTAATGAGCAGTTCTTC. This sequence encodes CASSLVANEQFF.

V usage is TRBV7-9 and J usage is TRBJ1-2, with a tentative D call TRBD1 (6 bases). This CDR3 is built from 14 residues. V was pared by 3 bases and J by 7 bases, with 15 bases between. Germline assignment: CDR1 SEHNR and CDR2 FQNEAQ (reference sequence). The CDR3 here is CASSFGTGLGGYTF. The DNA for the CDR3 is TGTGCCAGCAGCTTTGGAACAGGGCTCGGTGGCTACACCTTC.

CDR3 sequence: CAISESIRGHSGANVLTF. The CDR3 DNA follows: TGTGCCATCAGTGAGTCAATTCGGGGCCACTCTGGGGCCAACGTCCTGACTTTC. This sequence joins TRBV10-3 and TRBJ2-6; D is tentatively TRBD1 or TRBD2 (5 bases each). CDR3 length: 18 residues. Trimming took off 0 bases at V and 0 bases at J, with 12 bases between the two ends. Per germline, CDR1 ENHRY and CDR2 SYGVKD.

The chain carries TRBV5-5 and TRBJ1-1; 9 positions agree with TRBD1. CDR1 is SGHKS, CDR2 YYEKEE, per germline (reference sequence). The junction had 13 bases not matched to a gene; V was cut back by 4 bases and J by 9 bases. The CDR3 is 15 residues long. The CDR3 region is CASSLPGQGPPKAFF. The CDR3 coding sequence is TGTGCCAGCAGCCTCCCCGGACAGGGGCCACCCAAAGCTTTCTTT.

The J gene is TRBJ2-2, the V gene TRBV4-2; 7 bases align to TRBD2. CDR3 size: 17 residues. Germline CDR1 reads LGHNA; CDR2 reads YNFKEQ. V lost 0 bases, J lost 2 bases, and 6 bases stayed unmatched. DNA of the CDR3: TGTGCCAGCAGCCAAGAGGGATGGGGGGGTAACACCGGGGAGCTGTTTTTT. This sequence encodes CASSQEGWGGNTGELFF.

The CDR3 spells CASRPSRDSDEAFF. CDR3 nucleotide sequence: TGTGCCAGCAGGCCTTCCCGGGACAGCGATGAAGCTTTCTTT. The rearrangement uses TRBV7-3 and TRBJ1-1; 7 bases align to TRBD1. The CDR3 loop spans 14 amino acids. Trimming cost V 6 bases and J 7 bases; bases outside gene matches: 11. CDR1 and CDR2 from the germline V gene are SGHTA and FQGTGA.

CDR3 bases: TGTGCCAGCAGCTTAACACGCGACCTGATGAACACTGAAGCTTTCTTT. Amino acid sequence: CASSLTRDLMNTEAFF. The rearrangement uses TRBV7-3 and TRBJ1-1; D remains unclear. The germline gives CDR1 SGHTA, CDR2 FQGTGA. Trimming cost V 0 bases and J 0 bases, with 11 bases left between them. The CDR3 totals 16 residues.

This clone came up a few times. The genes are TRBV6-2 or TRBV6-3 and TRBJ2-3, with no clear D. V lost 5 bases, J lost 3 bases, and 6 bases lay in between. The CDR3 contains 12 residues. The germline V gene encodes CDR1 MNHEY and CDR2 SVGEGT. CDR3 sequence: CASSIETDTQYF. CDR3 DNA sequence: TGTGCCAGCAGTATCGAGACAGATACGCAGTATTTT.

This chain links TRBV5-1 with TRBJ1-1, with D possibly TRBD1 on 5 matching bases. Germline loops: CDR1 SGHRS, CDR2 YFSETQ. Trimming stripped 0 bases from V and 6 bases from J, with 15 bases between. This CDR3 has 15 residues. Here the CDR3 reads CASSLAGASEAEAFF. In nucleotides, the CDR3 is TGCGCCAGCAGCTTGGCTGGGGCTTCCGAGGCTGAAGCTTTCTTT. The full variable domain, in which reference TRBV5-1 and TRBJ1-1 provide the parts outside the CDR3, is KAGVTQTPRYLIKTRGQQVTLSCSPISGHRSVSWYQQTPGQGLQFLFEYFSETQRNKGNFPGRFSGRQFSNSRSEMNVSTLELGDSALYLCASSLAGASEAEAFFGQGTRLTVV.

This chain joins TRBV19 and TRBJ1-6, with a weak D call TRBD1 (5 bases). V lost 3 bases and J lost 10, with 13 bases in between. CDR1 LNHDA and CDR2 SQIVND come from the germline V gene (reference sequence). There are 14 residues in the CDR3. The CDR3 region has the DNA TGTGCCAGTAGTATCCAGGGAAGCAGCTCACCCCTCCACTTT. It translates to CASSIQGSSSPLHF.

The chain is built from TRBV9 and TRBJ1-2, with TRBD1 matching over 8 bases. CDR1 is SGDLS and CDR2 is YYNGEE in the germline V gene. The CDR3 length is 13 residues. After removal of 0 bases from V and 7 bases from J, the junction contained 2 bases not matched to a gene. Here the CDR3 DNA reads TGTGCCAGCAGCGTAGACGGGACAGGTGGCTACACCTTC. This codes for CASSVDGTGGYTF.

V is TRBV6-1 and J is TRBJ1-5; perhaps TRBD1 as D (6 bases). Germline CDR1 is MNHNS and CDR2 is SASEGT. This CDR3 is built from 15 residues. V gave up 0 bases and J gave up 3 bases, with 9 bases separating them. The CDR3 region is CASSEAGGLNQPQHF. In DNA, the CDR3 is TGTGCCAGCAGTGAAGCCGGGGGGCTCAATCAGCCCCAGCATTTT.

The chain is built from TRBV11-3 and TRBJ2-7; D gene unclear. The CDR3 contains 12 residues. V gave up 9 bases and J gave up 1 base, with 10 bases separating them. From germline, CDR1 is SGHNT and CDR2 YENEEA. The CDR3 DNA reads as TGTGCCAGTGGGAAACTTTCCTACGAGCAGTACTTC. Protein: CASGKLSYEQYF.

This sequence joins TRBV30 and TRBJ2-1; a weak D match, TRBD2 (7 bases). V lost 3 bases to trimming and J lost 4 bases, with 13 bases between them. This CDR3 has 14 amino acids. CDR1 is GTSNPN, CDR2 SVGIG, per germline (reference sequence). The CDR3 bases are TGTGCCTGGAGCCGCGGGGGCGGATACAATGAGCAGTTCTTC. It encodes CAWSRGGGYNEQFF.

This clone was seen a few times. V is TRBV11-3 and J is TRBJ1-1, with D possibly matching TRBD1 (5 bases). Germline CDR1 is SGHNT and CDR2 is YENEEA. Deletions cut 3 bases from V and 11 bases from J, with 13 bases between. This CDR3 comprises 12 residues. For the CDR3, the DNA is TGTGCCAGCAGCTTGGTTGTCAGGGAGGCTTTCTTT. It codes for CASSLVVREAFF.

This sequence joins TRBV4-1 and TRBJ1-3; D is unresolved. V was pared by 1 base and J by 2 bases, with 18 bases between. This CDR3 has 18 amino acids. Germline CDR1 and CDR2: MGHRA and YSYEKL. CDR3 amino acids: CASSQGRERGSTGNTIYF. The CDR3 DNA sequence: TGCGCCAGCAGCCAAGGCCGGGAACGGGGTAGTACTGGAAACACCATATATTTT.

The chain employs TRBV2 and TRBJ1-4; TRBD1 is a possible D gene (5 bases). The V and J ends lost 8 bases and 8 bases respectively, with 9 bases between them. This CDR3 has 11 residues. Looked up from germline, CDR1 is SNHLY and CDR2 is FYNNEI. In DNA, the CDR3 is TGTGCCAGCCTACGGGGCGAAAAACTGTTTTTT. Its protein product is CASLRGEKLFF. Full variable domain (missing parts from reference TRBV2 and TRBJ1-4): EPEVTQTPSHQVTQMGQEVILRCVPISNHLYFYWYRQILGQKVEFLVSFYNNEISEKSEIFDDQFSVERPDGSNFTLKIRSTKLEDSAMYFCASLRGEKLFFGSGTQLSVL.

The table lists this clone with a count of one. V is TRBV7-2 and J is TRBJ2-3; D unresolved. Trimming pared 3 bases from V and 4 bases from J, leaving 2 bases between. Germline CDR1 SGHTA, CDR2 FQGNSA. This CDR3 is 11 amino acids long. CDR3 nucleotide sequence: TGTGCCAGCAGCTTTTCAGATACGCAGTATTTT. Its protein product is CASSFSDTQYF.

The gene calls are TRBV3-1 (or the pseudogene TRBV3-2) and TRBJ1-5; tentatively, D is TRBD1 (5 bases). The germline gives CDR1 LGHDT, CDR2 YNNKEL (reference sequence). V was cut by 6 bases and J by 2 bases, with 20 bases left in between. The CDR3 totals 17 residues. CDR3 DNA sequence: TGTGCCAGCAGGGGGGTCAGGGAGGTTGGCGGCAATCAGCCCCAGCATTTT. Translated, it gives CASRGVREVGGNQPQHF.

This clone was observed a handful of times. CDR3 sequence: CASRKWGSNQPQHF. The CDR3 nucleotides are TGTGCCAGCAGAAAATGGGGGAGCAATCAGCCCCAGCATTTT. The genes are TRBV5-4 and TRBJ1-5; possible D gene TRBD1, 5 bases. The CDR3 is made up of 14 amino acids. Germline V CDR1 and CDR2: SGHNT, YYREEE (reference sequence). The germline V and J ends were trimmed by 5 bases and 1 base, with 10 bases remaining between them.

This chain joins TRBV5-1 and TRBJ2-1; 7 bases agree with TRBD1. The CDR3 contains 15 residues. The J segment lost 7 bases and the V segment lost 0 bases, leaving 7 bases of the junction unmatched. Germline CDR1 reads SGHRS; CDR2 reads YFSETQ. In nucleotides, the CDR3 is TGCGCCAGCAGCTTGGGGGGACAGAGGGGGAATGAGCAGTTCTTC. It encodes CASSLGGQRGNEQFF. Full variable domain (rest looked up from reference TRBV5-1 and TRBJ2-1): KAGVTQTPRYLIKTRGQQVTLSCSPISGHRSVSWYQQTPGQGLQFLFEYFSETQRNKGNFPGRFSGRQFSNSRSEMNVSTLELGDSALYLCASSLGGQRGNEQFFGPGTRLTVL.

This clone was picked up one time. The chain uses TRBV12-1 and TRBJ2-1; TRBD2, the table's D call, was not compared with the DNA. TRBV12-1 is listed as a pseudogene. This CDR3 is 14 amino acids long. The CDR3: CASSFVGHYNEQFF. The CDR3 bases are TGTGCCAGCAGCTTTGTCGGTCACTACAATGAGCAGTTCTTC.

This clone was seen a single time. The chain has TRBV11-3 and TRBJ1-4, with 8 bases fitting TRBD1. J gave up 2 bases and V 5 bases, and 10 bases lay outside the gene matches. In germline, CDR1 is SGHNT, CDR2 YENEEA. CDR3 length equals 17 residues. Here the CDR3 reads CASSSPQGARTNEKLFF. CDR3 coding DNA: TGTGCCAGCAGCAGCCCTCAGGGGGCTAGGACTAATGAAAAACTGTTTTTT. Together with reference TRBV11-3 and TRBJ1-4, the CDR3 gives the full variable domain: EAGVVQSPRYKIIEKKQPVAFWCNPISGHNTLYWYLQNLGQGPELLIRYENEEAVDDSQLPKDRFSAERLKGVDSTLKIQPAELGDSAVYLCASSSPQGARTNEKLFFGSGTQLSVL.

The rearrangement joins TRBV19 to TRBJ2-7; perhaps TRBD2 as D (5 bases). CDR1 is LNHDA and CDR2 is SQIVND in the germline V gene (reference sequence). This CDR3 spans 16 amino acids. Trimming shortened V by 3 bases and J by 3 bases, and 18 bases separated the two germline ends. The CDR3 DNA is TGTGCCAGTAGTATCGTTATGAGGGCCGATGTCTACGAGCAGTACTTC. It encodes CASSIVMRADVYEQYF.

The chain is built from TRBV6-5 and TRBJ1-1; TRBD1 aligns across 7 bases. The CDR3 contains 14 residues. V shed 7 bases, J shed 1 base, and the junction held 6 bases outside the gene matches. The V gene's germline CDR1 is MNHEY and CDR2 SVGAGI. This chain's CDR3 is CASTEGAENTEAFF. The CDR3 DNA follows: TGTGCCAGCACCGAGGGGGCCGAGAACACTGAAGCTTTCTTT.

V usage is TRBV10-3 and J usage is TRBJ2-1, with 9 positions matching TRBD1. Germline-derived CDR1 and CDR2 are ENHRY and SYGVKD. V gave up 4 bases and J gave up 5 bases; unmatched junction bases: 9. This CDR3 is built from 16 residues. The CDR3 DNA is TGTGCCATCAGTGCGGAGATCCGGGACAGGGACAATGAGCAGTTCTTC. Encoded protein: CAISAEIRDRDNEQFF.

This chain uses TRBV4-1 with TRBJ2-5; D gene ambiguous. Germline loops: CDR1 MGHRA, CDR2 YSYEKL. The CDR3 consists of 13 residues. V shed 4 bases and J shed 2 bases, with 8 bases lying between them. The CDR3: CASSPWTQETQYF. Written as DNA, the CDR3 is TGCGCCAGCAGCCCGTGGACGCAAGAGACCCAGTACTTC.